This TCR beta chain was captured in a study of Ad26.COV2.S vaccination and SARS-CoV-2 variants. Overall study context: Intramuscularly, Ad26.COV2.S was given either once or twice, 56 days apart.

In the case of this clone: Its antigen is not identified.

Documented treatment: some 20 received Ad26.COV2.S at low or high dose, single or two shots; about 5 received placebo; per-sample allocation not given. Collection of the samples took place on day 63 after the first injection of vaccine or placebo. An adult donor aged 18-55 years was enrolled in Boston. The assay was immunoSEQ multiplex PCR, and TCRdb's table has in-frame clones only and misses some. Of under 600,000 clones listed, nearly 90% are singletons. Trimming took 1 base from V and 1 from J, leaving 14 bases between them. CDR3 length: 17 amino acids. Germline V CDR1 and CDR2: SGHDN, FVKESK. Findings and caveats of the study: Relative to placebo recipients, vaccine recipients exhibited elevated spike-specific TCR breadth. The analyses of TCR breadth and depth may have understated the size of total T cell responses.

The receptor was isolated from a person between 18 and 65 years old who received the Ad26.COV2.S COVID-19 vaccine or a placebo. The chain combines TRBV14 with TRBJ2-4; the D gene is possibly TRBD2 (6 bases). Sequenced material: peripheral blood, taken in a trial of Ad26.COV2.S vaccine versus placebo. The CDR3 reads CASSQVGLSSAKNIQYF. DNA for the CDR3: TGTGCCAGCAGCCAAGTGGGACTCTCCTCGGCCAAAAACATTCAGTACTTC.